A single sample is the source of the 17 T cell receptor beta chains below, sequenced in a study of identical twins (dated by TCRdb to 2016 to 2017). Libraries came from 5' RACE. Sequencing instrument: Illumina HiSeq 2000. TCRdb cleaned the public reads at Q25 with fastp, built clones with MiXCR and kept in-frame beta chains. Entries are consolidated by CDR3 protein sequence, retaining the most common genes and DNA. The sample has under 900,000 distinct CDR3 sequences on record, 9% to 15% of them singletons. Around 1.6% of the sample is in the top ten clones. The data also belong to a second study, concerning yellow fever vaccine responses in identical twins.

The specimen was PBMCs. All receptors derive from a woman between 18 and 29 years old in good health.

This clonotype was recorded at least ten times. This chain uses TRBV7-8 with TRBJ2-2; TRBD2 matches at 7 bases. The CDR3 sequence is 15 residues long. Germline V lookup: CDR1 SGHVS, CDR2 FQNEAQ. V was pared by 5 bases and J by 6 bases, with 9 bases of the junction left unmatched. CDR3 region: CASSHSKLASGELFF. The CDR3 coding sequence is TGTGCCAGCAGCCACTCGAAACTAGCGTCCGGGGAGCTGTTTTTT.

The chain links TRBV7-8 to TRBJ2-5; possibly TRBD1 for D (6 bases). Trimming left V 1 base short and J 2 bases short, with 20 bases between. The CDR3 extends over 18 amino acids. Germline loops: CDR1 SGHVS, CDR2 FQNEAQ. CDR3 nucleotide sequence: TGTGCCAGCAGCTTAGAAGGTGTTTTGGCGACAGGACAAGAGACCCAGTACTTC. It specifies CASSLEGVLATGQETQYF.

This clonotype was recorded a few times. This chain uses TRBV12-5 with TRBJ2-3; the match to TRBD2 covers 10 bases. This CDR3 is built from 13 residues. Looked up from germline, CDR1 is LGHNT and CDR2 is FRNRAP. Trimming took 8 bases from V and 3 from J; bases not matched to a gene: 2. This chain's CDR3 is CASLLAGTDTQYF. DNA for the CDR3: TGTGCTAGTCTACTAGCGGGAACAGATACGCAGTATTTT.

The CDR3 DNA reads TGCGCCAGCAGCTCCGCTGACTCCACAGATACGCAGTATTTT. Translation gives CASSSADSTDTQYF. The chain is built from TRBV5-1 and TRBJ2-3; D remains unclear. The V and J ends lost 3 bases and 2 bases respectively, with 10 bases between them. This CDR3 has 14 amino acids. CDR1 and CDR2 from the germline V gene are SGHRS and YFSETQ.

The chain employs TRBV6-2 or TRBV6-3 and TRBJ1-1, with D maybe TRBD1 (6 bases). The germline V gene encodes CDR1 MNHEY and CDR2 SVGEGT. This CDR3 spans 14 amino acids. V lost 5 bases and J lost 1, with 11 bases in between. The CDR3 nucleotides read TGTGCCAGCAGTACAGGGTACAAGAACACTGAAGCTTTCTTT. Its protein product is CASSTGYKNTEAFF.

As DNA, the CDR3 is TGCAGTGCCCCGGGACAGGGGGCTGCCGGGGAGCTGTTTTTT. Protein product: CSAPGQGAAGELFF. This chain uses TRBV20-1 with TRBJ2-2; 12 nucleotides align to TRBD1. The CDR3 is 14 residues long. From germline, CDR1 is DFQATT and CDR2 SNEGSKA (reference sequence). V was pared by 6 bases and J by 6 bases, with 5 bases of the junction left unmatched.

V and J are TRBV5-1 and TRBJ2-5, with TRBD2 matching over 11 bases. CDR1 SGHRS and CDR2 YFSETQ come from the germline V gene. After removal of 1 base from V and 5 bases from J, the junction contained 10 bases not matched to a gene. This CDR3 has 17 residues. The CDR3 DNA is TGCGCCAGCAGCTTGTCCGCTAGCGGGGGGCCAGGGGAGACCCAGTACTTC. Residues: CASSLSASGGPGETQYF.

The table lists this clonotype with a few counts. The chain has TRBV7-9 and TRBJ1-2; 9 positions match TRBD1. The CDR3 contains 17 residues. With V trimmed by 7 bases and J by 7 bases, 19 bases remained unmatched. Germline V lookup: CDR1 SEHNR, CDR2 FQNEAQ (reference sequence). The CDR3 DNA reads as TGTGCCAGCACTACTACGGACAGGGGACATCTATCCTTTGGCTACACCTTC. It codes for CASTTTDRGHLSFGYTF.

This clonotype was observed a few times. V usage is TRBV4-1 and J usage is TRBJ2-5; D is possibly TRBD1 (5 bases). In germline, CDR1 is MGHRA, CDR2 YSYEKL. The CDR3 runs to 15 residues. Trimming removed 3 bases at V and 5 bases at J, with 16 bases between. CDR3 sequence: CASSQDPPGYETQYF. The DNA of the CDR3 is TGCGCCAGCAGCCAGGATCCACCAGGGTACGAGACCCAGTACTTC.

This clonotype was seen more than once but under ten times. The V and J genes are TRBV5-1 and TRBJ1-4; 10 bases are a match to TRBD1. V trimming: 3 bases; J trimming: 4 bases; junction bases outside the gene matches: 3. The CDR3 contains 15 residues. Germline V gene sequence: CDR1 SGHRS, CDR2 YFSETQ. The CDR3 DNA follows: TGCGCCAGCAGCTCTGACAGGGGGCGTAATGAAAAACTGTTTTTT. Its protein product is CASSSDRGRNEKLFF.

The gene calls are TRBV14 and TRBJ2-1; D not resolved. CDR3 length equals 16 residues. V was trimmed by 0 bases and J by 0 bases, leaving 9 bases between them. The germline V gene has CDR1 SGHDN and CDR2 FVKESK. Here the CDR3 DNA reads TGTGCCAGCAGCCAAGAATGGGGAACCTCCTACAATGAGCAGTTCTTC. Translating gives CASSQEWGTSYNEQFF.

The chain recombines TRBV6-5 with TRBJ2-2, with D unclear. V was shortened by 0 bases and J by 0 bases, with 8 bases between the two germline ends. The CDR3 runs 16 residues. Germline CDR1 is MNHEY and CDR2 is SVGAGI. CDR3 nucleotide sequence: TGTGCCAGCAGTTACTCGAGCAGGTCGAACACCGGGGAGCTGTTTTTT. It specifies CASSYSSRSNTGELFF.

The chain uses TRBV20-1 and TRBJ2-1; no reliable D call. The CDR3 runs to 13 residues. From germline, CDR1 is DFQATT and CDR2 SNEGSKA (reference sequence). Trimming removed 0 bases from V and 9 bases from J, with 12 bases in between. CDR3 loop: CSARDLSTTEQFF. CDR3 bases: TGCAGTGCTAGAGATCTCAGCACAACTGAGCAGTTCTTC.

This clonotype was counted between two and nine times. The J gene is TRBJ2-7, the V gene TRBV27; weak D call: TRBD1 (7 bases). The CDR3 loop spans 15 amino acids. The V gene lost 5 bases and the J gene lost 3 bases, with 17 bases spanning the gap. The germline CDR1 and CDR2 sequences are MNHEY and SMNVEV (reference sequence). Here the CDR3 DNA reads TGTGCCAGCAGTCGCAGGGGGGAGAGTATCTACGAGCAGTACTTC. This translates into CASSRRGESIYEQYF.

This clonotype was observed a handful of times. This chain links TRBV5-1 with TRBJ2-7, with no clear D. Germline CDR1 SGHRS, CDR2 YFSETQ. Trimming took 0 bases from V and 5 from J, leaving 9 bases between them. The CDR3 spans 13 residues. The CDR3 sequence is CASSLATHNEQYF. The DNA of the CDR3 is TGCGCCAGCAGCTTGGCCACTCACAACGAGCAGTACTTC. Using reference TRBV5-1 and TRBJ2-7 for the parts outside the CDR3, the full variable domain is KAGVTQTPRYLIKTRGQQVTLSCSPISGHRSVSWYQQTPGQGLQFLFEYFSETQRNKGNFPGRFSGRQFSNSRSEMNVSTLELGDSALYLCASSLATHNEQYFGPGTRLTVT.

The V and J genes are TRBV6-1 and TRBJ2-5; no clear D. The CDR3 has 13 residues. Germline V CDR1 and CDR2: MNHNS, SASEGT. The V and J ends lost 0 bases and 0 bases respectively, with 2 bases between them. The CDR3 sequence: CASSEAYQETQYF. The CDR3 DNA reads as TGTGCCAGCAGTGAAGCGTACCAAGAGACCCAGTACTTC.

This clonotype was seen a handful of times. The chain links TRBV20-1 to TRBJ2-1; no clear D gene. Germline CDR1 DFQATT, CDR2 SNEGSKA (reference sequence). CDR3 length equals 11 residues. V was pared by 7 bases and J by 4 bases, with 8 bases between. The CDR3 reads CSVAHYNEQFF. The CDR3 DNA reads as TGCAGTGTGGCCCATTACAATGAGCAGTTCTTC.